The T cell receptor beta chain under discussion was sequenced for a study of T-cell reconstitution after alpha-beta-depleted transplantation in children. Study-wide points: Where some patients showed high TCRbeta diversity at day 60, it came from recipient T cells and thymic progenitors that had survived. As was reported, about two months after transplant, alpha-beta T cells came from several hundred expanded graft clones. At the one-year point after transplant, T-cell counts and TCRbeta diversity were found to come mostly from T cells that had been newly produced.

Germline V gene lookup returns CDR1 MDHEN and CDR2 SYDVKM. The CDR3 totals 16 residues. Trimming removed 2 bases from V and 4 bases from J; junction bases left unmatched: 7. This clonotype occurred a few times. Its cognate antigen is unknown. As it was prepared, the TCRbeta library received unique molecular identifiers. TCRdb reprocessed the PCR reads with MiXCR, giving one entry per CDR3 protein. The sample contains around 190,000 distinct CDR3 sequences, approximately 7% of which appear only once. The origin of this receptor is a boy aged 2-9 years with acute lymphoblastic leukemia, due to receive a stem cell transplant. This rearrangement joins TRBV28 to TRBJ2-5; 10 bases agree with TRBD2. The source material was PBMCs, sampled before TCRalphabeta/CD19-depleted stem cell transplant. The CDR3 sequence: CASSLKRGGRRETQYF. Here the CDR3 DNA reads TGTGCCAGCAGTTTAAAGCGGGGGGGCCGGCGAGAGACCCAGTACTTC. The variable domain in full, with the rest retrieved from reference TRBV28 and TRBJ2-5, is DVKVTQSSRYLVKRTGEKVFLECVQDMDHENMFWYRQDPGLGLRLIYFSYDVKMKEKGDIPEGYSVSREKKERFSLILESASTNQTSMYLCASSLKRGGRRETQYFGPGTRLLVL.